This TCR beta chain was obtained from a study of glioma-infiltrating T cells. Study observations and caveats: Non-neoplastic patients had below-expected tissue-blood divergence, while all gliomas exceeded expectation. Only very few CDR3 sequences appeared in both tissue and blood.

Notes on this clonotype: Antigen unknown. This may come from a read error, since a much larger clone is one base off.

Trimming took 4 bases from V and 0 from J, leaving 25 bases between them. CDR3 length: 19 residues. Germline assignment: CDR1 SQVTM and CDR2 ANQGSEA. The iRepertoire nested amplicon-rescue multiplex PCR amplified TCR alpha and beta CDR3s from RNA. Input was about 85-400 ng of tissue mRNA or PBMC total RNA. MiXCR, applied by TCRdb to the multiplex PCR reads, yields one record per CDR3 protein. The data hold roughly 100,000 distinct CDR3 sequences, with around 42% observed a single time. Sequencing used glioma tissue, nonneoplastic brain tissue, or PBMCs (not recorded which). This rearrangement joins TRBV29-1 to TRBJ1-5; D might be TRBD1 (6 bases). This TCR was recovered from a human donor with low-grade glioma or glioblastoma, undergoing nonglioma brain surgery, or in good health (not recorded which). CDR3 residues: CSVGPGERVGPYSNQPQHF. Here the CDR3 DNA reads TGCAGCGTTGGCCCAGGGGAGAGAGTGGGCCCATATAGCAATCAGCCCCAGCATTTT.